The 12 T cell receptor beta chains below all came from one sample that was sequenced in a study of graft-versus-host responses after intestinal transplantation. Libraries were prepared by immunoSEQ multiplex PCR; TCRdb keeps only in-frame clonotypes and omits some of them. The sample carries about 120,000 clones, 90% recorded once. No antigen has been identified for these receptors. The sequencing used unstimulated CD4+ T cells sorted from spleen or lymph node cells, collected before intestinal transplant. All receptors come from a human donor who received an intestinal transplant.

The gene calls are TRBV6-5 and TRBJ2-3, with 7 bases lining up with TRBD2. This CDR3 has 14 residues. V lost 8 bases and J lost 2; bases outside the gene matches: 7. Germline assignment: CDR1 MNHEY and CDR2 SVGAGI. Here the CDR3 DNA reads TGTGCCAGCTCAAGGCTAGCGGTCACAGATACGCAGTATTTT. The encoded protein is CASSRLAVTDTQYF.

This chain connects TRBV5-6 to TRBJ2-5, with D perhaps matching TRBD2 (5 bases). Trimming shortened V by 2 bases and J by 2 bases, and 25 bases separated the two germline ends. The CDR3 is 19 amino acids. Germline CDR1 SGHDT, CDR2 YYEEEE. The CDR3 region is CASSFVDALQSGGQETQYF. DNA for the CDR3: TGTGCCAGCAGCTTTGTCGACGCGTTACAAAGTGGCGGGCAAGAGACCCAGTACTTC.

This clone was observed once. The genes are TRBV28 and TRBJ2-1, with 8 bases identical to TRBD2. The CDR3 length is 15 residues. In germline, CDR1 is MDHEN, CDR2 SYDVKM. V shed 3 bases and J 6 bases; nucleotides not matched to a gene: 7. The DNA of the CDR3 is TGTGCCAGCAGTTTGGGACTAGGCCCCGGCAATGAGCAGTTCTTC. This sequence encodes CASSLGLGPGNEQFF.

In regard to this clone: Other DNA sequences within the sample encode an identical CDR3. V usage is TRBV7-2 and J usage is TRBJ1-5; tentative D call: TRBD1 (6 bases). This CDR3 spans 14 amino acids. CDR1 and CDR2 from the germline V gene are SGHTA and FQGNSA. Trimming removed 3 bases from V and 4 bases from J, with 10 bases in between. The CDR3: CASSLRGGNQPQHF. The CDR3 region has the DNA TGTGCCAGCAGCTTGCGAGGGGGAAATCAGCCCCAGCATTTT.

In nucleotides, the CDR3 is TGTGCCAGCAGCTTGGGCCGATCCGGGACAGGGCAAGAGACCCAGTACTTC. Translating it yields CASSLGRSGTGQETQYF. This rearrangement joins TRBV11-3 to TRBJ2-5; 9 bases are a match to TRBD1. V dropped 3 bases and J dropped 2; count of bases not matched to a gene: 10. The CDR3 contains 17 residues. The germline gives CDR1 SGHNT, CDR2 YENEEA.

This chain connects TRBV7-9 to TRBJ2-7; TRBD1 is a possible D gene (6 bases). Between the trimmed V and J ends, which lost 0 bases and 0 bases, there was a span of 9 bases. CDR1 and CDR2 from the germline V gene are SEHNR and FQNEAQ (reference sequence). The CDR3 is 15 amino acids. The DNA for the CDR3 is TGTGCCAGCAGCTTAGCGGGGACACGCTCCTACGAGCAGTACTTC. Protein product: CASSLAGTRSYEQYF. The entire variable domain, with the rest obtained from reference TRBV7-9 and TRBJ2-7, is as follows: DTGVSQNPRHKITKRGQNVTFRCDPISEHNRLYWYRQTLGQGPEFLTYFQNEAQLEKSRLLSDRFSAERPKGSFSTLEIQRTEQGDSAMYLCASSLAGTRSYEQYFGPGTRLTVT.

The chain links TRBV30 to TRBJ1-3; TRBD1 matches 9 bases. Germline V gene lookup returns CDR1 GTSNPN and CDR2 SVGIG (reference sequence). The CDR3 consists of 14 residues. Trimming at V came to 2 bases and at J to 4 bases, leaving 3 bases not matched to a gene. Written as DNA, the CDR3 is TGTGCCTGGAGTCGGACAGGGGCCGGAAACACCATATATTTT. This sequence encodes CAWSRTGAGNTIYF.

The chain recombines TRBV6-6 with TRBJ1-3; 8 bases fit TRBD1. CDR1 and CDR2 from the germline V gene are MNHNY and SVGAGI (reference sequence). The CDR3 runs to 15 residues. The V gene end was trimmed by 6 bases and the J gene end by 3 bases; junction bases not matched to a gene: 7. CDR3 residues: CASRGAGGFGNTIYF. The CDR3 bases are TGTGCCAGCAGGGGGGCAGGGGGCTTTGGAAACACCATATATTTT.

The genes are TRBV5-1 and TRBJ2-3, with D possibly matching TRBD2 (6 bases). The CDR3 has 16 amino acids. Trimming took 0 bases from V and 5 from J, leaving 16 bases between them. Germline values: CDR1 SGHRS, CDR2 YFSETQ. CDR3 nucleotides: TGCGCCAGCAGCTTGGCTAGCGTCGCAGGGCGAGATACGCAGTATTTT. The encoded protein is CASSLASVAGRDTQYF. The full variable domain, rest sourced from reference TRBV5-1 and TRBJ2-3, is KAGVTQTPRYLIKTRGQQVTLSCSPISGHRSVSWYQQTPGQGLQFLFEYFSETQRNKGNFPGRFSGRQFSNSRSEMNVSTLELGDSALYLCASSLASVAGRDTQYFGPGTRLTVL.

This rearrangement joins TRBV2 to TRBJ1-2; D is possibly TRBD1 (6 bases). The CDR3 totals 14 residues. Trimming removed 2 bases at V and 4 bases at J, with 11 bases between. The germline V gene has CDR1 SNHLY and CDR2 FYNNEI. CDR3 sequence (DNA): TGTGCCAGCAGTGAAAGGGCCAGGGGCTATGGCTACACCTTC. It is translated as CASSERARGYGYTF.

The rearrangement links TRBV12-5 to TRBJ2-7; 9 bases map to TRBD2. J lost 2 bases, V lost 7 bases, and 6 bases had no gene match. Germline CDR1 LGHNT, CDR2 FRNRAP. The CDR3 length is 14 residues. CDR3 sequence: CASAASGAPYEQYF. Here the CDR3 DNA reads TGTGCTAGTGCGGCTAGCGGGGCTCCCTACGAGCAGTACTTC.

The chain carries TRBV6-6 and TRBJ2-5, with TRBD1 as a possible D gene (6 bases). The closer fit of TRBJ2-7 to the DNA end suggests the J call may be wrong. This CDR3 comprises 15 residues. Germline V lookup: CDR1 MNHNY, CDR2 SVGAGI (reference sequence). This CDR3 is CASSYSGDISYEQYF. CDR3 DNA: TGTGCCAGCAGTTACTCGGGGGACATTTCCTACGAGCAGTACTTC.